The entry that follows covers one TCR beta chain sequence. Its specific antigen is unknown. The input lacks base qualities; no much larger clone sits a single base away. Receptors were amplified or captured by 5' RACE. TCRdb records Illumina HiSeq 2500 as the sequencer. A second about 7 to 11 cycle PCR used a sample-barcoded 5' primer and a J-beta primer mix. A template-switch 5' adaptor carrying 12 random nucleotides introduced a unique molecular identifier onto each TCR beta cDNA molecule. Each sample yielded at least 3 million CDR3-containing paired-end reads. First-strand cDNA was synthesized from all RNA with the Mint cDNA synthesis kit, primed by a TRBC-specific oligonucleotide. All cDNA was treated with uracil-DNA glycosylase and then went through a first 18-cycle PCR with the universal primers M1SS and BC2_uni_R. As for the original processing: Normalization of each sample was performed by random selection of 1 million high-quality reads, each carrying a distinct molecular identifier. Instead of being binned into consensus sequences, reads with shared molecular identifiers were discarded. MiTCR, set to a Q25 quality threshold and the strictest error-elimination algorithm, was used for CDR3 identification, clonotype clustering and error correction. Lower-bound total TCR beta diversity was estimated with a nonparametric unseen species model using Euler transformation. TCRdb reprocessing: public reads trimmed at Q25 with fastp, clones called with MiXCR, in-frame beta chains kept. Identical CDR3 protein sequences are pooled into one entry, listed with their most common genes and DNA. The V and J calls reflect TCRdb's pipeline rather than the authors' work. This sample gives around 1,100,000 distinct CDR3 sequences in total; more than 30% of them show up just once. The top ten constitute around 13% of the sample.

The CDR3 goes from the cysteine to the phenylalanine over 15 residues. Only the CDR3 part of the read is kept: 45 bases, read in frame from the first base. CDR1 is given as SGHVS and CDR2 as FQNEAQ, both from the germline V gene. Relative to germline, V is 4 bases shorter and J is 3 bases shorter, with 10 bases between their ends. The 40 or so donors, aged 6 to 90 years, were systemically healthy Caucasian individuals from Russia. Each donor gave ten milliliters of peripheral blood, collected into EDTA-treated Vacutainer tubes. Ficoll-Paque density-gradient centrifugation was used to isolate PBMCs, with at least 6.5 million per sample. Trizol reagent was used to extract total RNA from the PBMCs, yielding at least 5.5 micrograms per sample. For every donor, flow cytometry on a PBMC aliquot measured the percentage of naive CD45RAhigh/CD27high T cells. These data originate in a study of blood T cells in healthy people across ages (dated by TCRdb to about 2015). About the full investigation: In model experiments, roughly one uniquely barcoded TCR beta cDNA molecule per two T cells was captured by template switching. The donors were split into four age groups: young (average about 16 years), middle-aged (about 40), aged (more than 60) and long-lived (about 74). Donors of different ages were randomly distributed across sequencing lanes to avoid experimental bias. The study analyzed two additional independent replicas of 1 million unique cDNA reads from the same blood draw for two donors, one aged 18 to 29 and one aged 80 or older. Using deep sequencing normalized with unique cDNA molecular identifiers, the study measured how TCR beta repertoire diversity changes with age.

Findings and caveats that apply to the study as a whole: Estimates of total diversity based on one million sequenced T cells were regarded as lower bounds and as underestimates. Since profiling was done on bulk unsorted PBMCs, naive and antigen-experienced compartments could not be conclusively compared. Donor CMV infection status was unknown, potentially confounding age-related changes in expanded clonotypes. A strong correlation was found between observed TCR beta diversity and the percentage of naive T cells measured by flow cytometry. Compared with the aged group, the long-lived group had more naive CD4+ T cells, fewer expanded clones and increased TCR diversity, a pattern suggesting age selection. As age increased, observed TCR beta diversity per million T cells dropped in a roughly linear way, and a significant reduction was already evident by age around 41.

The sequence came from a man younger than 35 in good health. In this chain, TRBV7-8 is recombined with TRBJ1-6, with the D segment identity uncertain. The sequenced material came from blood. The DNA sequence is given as TGTGCCAGCAGCTACGACGGACTCTATAATTCACCCCTCCACTTT. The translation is CASSYDGLYNSPLHF.